One and the same sample provided the 20 T cell receptor beta chains below, sequenced in a study of Ad26.COV2.S vaccination and SARS-CoV-2 variants. This table comes from immunoSEQ multiplex PCR, and its TCRdb copy is limited to in-frame clones, with some not included. The sample yields around 350,000 clones, about 88% seen once. Indicated treatment: about 20 received Ad26.COV2.S at low or high dose, single or two shots; about five received placebo; per-sample allocation not given. Vaccine and placebo recipients were sampled on day 63 after the first injection. This specimen was peripheral blood, taken in a trial of Ad26.COV2.S vaccine versus placebo. The receptors shown here come from a person aged 18 to 65 who received the Ad26.COV2.S COVID-19 vaccine or a placebo.

J is TRBJ1-4 and V is TRBV4-3, with D hard to call. The germline CDR1 and CDR2 sequences are LGHNA and YSLEER. This CDR3 contains 15 residues. V was clipped by 1 base and J by 0 bases, with 6 bases between them. The CDR3 coding sequence is TGCGCCAGCAGCCAAGTCAGTGCAACTAATGAAAAACTGTTTTTT. This sequence encodes CASSQVSATNEKLFF.

This chain links TRBV5-4 with TRBJ2-3; 13 bases line up with TRBD2. The germline V gene encodes CDR1 SGHNT and CDR2 YYREEE (reference sequence). Unmatched junction bases numbered 8, after V lost 5 bases and J lost 2 bases. CDR3 length equals 17 residues. The CDR3: CASRPGTSGELTDTQYF. The DNA for the CDR3 is TGTGCCAGCAGGCCCGGGACTAGCGGGGAGCTCACAGATACGCAGTATTTT.

The chain recombines TRBV6-1 with TRBJ1-5; D is uncertain. Germline V gene lookup returns CDR1 MNHNS and CDR2 SASEGT. V gave up 1 base and J gave up 12 bases, with 16 bases separating them. The CDR3 covers 14 residues. CDR3 sequence (DNA): TGTGCCAGCAGTGAAGGTTTAAGGACCGGCCACCAGCATTTT. Its translation: CASSEGLRTGHQHF.

This clone was recorded a few times. V is TRBV3-1 (or the pseudogene TRBV3-2) and J is TRBJ1-5; a weak D match, TRBD1 (5 bases). The germline V gene encodes CDR1 LGHDT and CDR2 YNNKEL (reference sequence). The ends were cut back, 2 bases at V and 4 bases at J, with 15 bases in the middle. The CDR3 is 16 residues long. The CDR3 protein is CASSQMGAGYNQPQHF. The DNA of the CDR3 is TGTGCCAGCAGCCAAATGGGAGCAGGGTATAATCAGCCCCAGCATTTT.

The rearrangement uses TRBV18 and TRBJ1-2; 10 bases fit TRBD1. CDR1 KGHSH and CDR2 LQKENI come from the germline V gene. CDR3 size: 16 residues. The V segment lost 2 bases and the J segment 5 bases; nucleotides outside the gene matches: 8. Here the CDR3 DNA reads TGTGCCAGCTCACCAAGTACCGGACAGGGGGATTATGGCTACACCTTC. It translates to CASSPSTGQGDYGYTF.

The genes are TRBV5-1 and TRBJ2-1; possibly TRBD2 for D (5 bases). The germline gives CDR1 SGHRS, CDR2 YFSETQ. The length of the CDR3 is 15 residues. Trimming removed 0 bases at V and 0 bases at J, with 7 bases between. CDR3: CASSLGERSYNEQFF. CDR3 DNA sequence: TGCGCCAGCAGCTTGGGGGAGCGCTCCTACAATGAGCAGTTCTTC.

The CDR3 region has the DNA TGTGCCAGCAGCTTAGGCTCACGGGGTAGCACAGATACGCAGTATTTT. As protein: CASSLGSRGSTDTQYF. The chain carries TRBV7-2 and TRBJ2-3; TRBD2 is a possible D gene (5 bases). Germline CDR1 and CDR2: SGHTA and FQGNSA. Trimming took 1 base from V and 0 from J, leaving 11 bases between them. CDR3 length: 16 amino acids.

The V and J genes are TRBV7-9 and TRBJ1-5; the match to TRBD1 covers 9 bases. The CDR3 spans 17 residues. The V gene's germline CDR1 is SEHNR and CDR2 FQNEAQ (reference sequence). The V gene end was trimmed by 4 bases and the J gene end by 7 bases; junction bases not matched to a gene: 14. The CDR3 coding sequence is TGTGCCAGCAGCTCCCCCCAGGGACAGGGTTCTGAACAGCCCCAGCATTTT. It is translated as CASSSPQGQGSEQPQHF.

V is TRBV3-1 (or the pseudogene TRBV3-2) and J is TRBJ1-5; the D is unclear. The ends were cut back, 5 bases at V and 6 bases at J, with 5 bases in the middle. This CDR3 region has 11 residues. The germline gives CDR1 LGHDT, CDR2 YNNKEL (reference sequence). The CDR3 nucleotides are TGTGCCAGCAGCGCCCGTCAGCCCCAGCATTTT. It yields the protein CASSARQPQHF.

The V and J genes are TRBV3-1 (or the pseudogene TRBV3-2) and TRBJ1-5; D call uncertain. The CDR3 extends over 15 amino acids. Germline V gene data show CDR1 as LGHDT and CDR2 as YNNKEL (reference sequence). Deletions cut 0 bases from V and 7 bases from J, with 13 bases between. This CDR3 reads CASSQDPYLGQPQHF. CDR3 DNA: TGTGCCAGCAGCCAAGACCCGTACCTAGGCCAGCCCCAGCATTTT.

This chain connects TRBV2 to TRBJ1-5, with 8 bases aligning to TRBD1. V lost 8 bases and J lost 5; bases outside the gene matches: 8. Germline lookup yields CDR1 SNHLY and CDR2 FYNNEI. This CDR3 region has 14 residues. CDR3 residues: CASGIDRGDQPQHF. The DNA for the CDR3 is TGTGCCAGCGGAATTGACAGGGGTGATCAGCCCCAGCATTTT.

This chain uses TRBV6-2 or TRBV6-3 with TRBJ1-2; a weak D match, TRBD1 (6 bases). The V end lost 0 bases, the J end lost 8 bases, and 10 bases lay between the germline ends. Germline V gene sequence: CDR1 MNHEY, CDR2 SVGEGT. The CDR3 runs to 13 residues. CDR3 region: CASSYSGGLGYTF. The CDR3 coding sequence is TGTGCCAGCAGTTACTCGGGGGGGCTCGGCTACACCTTC.

The chain couples TRBV5-1 to TRBJ2-2; D is undetermined. CDR3 length equals 13 residues. In germline, CDR1 is SGHRS, CDR2 YFSETQ. The V end was cut by 0 bases, the J end by 8 bases, with 8 bases between. The CDR3 DNA sequence: TGCGCCAGCAGCTTGGAGTTAGGGGGGGAGCTGTTTTTT. It translates to CASSLELGGELFF. Supplemented by reference TRBV5-1 and TRBJ2-2, the full variable domain reads KAGVTQTPRYLIKTRGQQVTLSCSPISGHRSVSWYQQTPGQGLQFLFEYFSETQRNKGNFPGRFSGRQFSNSRSEMNVSTLELGDSALYLCASSLELGGELFFGEGSRLTVL.

The chain joins TRBV7-9 to TRBJ2-3; 9 bases map to TRBD1. In germline, CDR1 is SEHNR, CDR2 FQNEAQ (reference sequence). Unmatched junction bases numbered 9, after V lost 5 bases and J lost 0 bases. CDR3 length equals 17 residues. The DNA of the CDR3 is TGTGCCAGCAGCCAGCCCCCCGGGACAGGGAGCACAGATACGCAGTATTTT. It is translated as CASSQPPGTGSTDTQYF.

The genes are TRBV19 and TRBJ1-4; possibly TRBD1 for D (5 bases). From germline, CDR1 is LNHDA and CDR2 SQIVND (reference sequence). CDR3 length: 19 amino acids. The V gene lost 1 base and the J gene lost 7 bases, with 25 bases spanning the gap. The CDR3 reads CASSIVPPRSRGYTEKLFF. CDR3 coding DNA: TGTGCCAGTAGTATAGTCCCACCCAGGTCAAGGGGATATACTGAAAAACTGTTTTTT.

CDR3 region: CASLRTGSKTDGNTIYF. CDR3 in DNA: TGTGCCAGCCTAAGGACAGGCAGCAAGACGGATGGAAACACCATATATTTT. The chain has TRBV7-7 and TRBJ1-3; 7 positions agree with TRBD1. CDR3 length equals 17 residues. Germline lookup yields CDR1 SSHAT and CDR2 FNYEAQ (reference sequence). After removal of 8 bases from V and 3 bases from J, the junction contained 16 bases not matched to a gene.

The chain employs TRBV27 and TRBJ1-4; a weak D match, TRBD1 (5 bases). The CDR3 is 14 residues long. V was trimmed by 3 bases and J by 8 bases, leaving 13 bases between them. CDR1 is MNHEY, CDR2 SMNVEV, per germline (reference sequence). CDR3 in amino acids: CASSFRQGGEKLFF. CDR3 DNA sequence: TGTGCCAGCAGTTTCCGGCAGGGTGGCGAAAAACTGTTTTTT.

A single count supports this clone. The rearrangement links TRBV11-3 to TRBJ1-3; 9 nucleotides agree with TRBD1. Germline V gene data show CDR1 as SGHNT and CDR2 as YENEEA. The CDR3 has 15 amino acids. V lost 6 bases to trimming and J lost 0 bases; unmatched junction nucleotides: 3. In DNA form, the CDR3 reads TGTGCCAGCAGGGGGGGACAGGGCTCTGGAAACACCATATATTTT. Protein product: CASRGGQGSGNTIYF.

The sample holds a few counts of this clone. The rearrangement links TRBV7-9 to TRBJ1-3; 8 bases match TRBD1. V trimming: 4 bases; J trimming: 3 bases; junction bases outside the gene matches: 5. Germline V gene lookup returns CDR1 SEHNR and CDR2 FQNEAQ (reference sequence). The CDR3 loop spans 15 amino acids. The CDR3 loop reads CASSSDRVFGNTIYF. DNA of the CDR3: TGTGCCAGCAGCTCGGACAGGGTGTTTGGAAACACCATATATTTT.

This clone is a singleton in its sample. The chain couples TRBV7-9 to TRBJ2-3; no firm D call. With 3 bases removed from V and 5 bases from J, the gap between germline ends came to 3 bases. The V gene's germline CDR1 is SEHNR and CDR2 FQNEAQ (reference sequence). This CDR3 has 11 amino acids. CDR3 amino acids: CASSFLDTQYF. The CDR3 bases are TGTGCCAGCAGCTTCCTAGATACGCAGTATTTT.